This T cell receptor beta chain was sequenced during a study of vaccination effects on CD4 cells after COVID-19. Study-level points and caveats: Marked contraction was observed in infection-induced and vaccine-induced clones late after vaccination.

Expansion of antigen-specific CD4+ T cells with viral peptide pools was carried out by the ViraFEST assay before sequencing. Culturing for 10 days preceded CD4+ T cell isolation. None of these healthy vaccinees had been infected with SARS-CoV-2 before vaccination. Wells containing approximately 2 million PBMC each were cultured with approximately 10 IU/ml IL-2 and 10 ug/ml peptides. Clones were read by immunoSEQ multiplex PCR, and TCRdb kept only the in-frame ones, dropping some. The sample includes approximately 54,000 clones, 80% seen only once; the top ten take about 2.3%. As to this clone: Its antigen is currently unknown.

The CDR3 loop spans 13 amino acids. CDR1 MNHNS and CDR2 SASEGT come from the germline V gene. V was trimmed by 1 base and J by 8 bases, leaving 8 bases between them. Source: CD4+ T cells from PBMCs cultured with HCoV-229E spike peptides, taken before COVID-19 vaccination. The TCR originated in a human donor who received a COVID-19 vaccine. The chain joins TRBV6-1 to TRBJ1-4; weak D call: TRBD1 (6 bases). In DNA, the CDR3 is TGTGCCAGCAGTGAAGACAGGGAGGAAAAACTGTTTTTT. Encoded protein: CASSEDREEKLFF.